The clone carrying this T cell receptor (beta chain) was detected only a few times. TCRdb redid the calling of the 5' RACE reads with MiXCR, one entry per CDR3 protein. Here the sample spans roughly 200,000 distinct CDR3 sequences, roughly 13% being singletons. V lost 5 bases, J lost 6 bases, and 6 bases stayed unmatched. The germline gives CDR1 SEHNR, CDR2 FQNEAQ (reference sequence). The length of the CDR3 is 15 residues. This entry is derived from a study of CD8 T cells in ankylosing spondylitis. Sequencing input: blood, either unsorted or a sorted T cell fraction (not recorded which). The chain combines TRBV7-9 with TRBJ2-1, with 11 bases fitting TRBD2. This clonotype was sampled from a male donor with ankylosing spondylitis or in good health (not recorded which). The CDR3 DNA follows: TGTGCCAGCAGCCTCGGACTAGCGGGTCCCAATGAGCAGTTCTTC. Translation gives CASSLGLAGPNEQFF.